This T cell receptor (beta chain) was identified in a study of blood T cell repertoires in COVID-19. This clone came up once. Germline CDR1 MDHEN, CDR2 SYDVKM. The CDR3 loop spans 16 amino acids. Trimming stripped 6 bases from V and 3 bases from J, with 18 bases between. Authors' data handling: How many nucleated cells were present was estimated from reference gene primer amplification. TCRdb keeps only in-frame clones here, not all; method: immunoSEQ multiplex PCR. That table furnishes V, J and clone size, whereas the DNA furnished D and trimming. The sample contains 180,000 or so clones, around 85% of which appear only once.

The V call is TRBV28, the J call TRBJ1-5; D is ambiguous. This TCR derives from a human donor with active or convalescent COVID-19. The donor label of this sample is uncertain. Sequencing input: peripheral blood. The DNA of the CDR3 is TGTGCCAGCAGCCCCCGGGGAGGGAGAGTCAATCAGCCCCAGCATTTT. Translation: CASSPRGGRVNQPQHF.